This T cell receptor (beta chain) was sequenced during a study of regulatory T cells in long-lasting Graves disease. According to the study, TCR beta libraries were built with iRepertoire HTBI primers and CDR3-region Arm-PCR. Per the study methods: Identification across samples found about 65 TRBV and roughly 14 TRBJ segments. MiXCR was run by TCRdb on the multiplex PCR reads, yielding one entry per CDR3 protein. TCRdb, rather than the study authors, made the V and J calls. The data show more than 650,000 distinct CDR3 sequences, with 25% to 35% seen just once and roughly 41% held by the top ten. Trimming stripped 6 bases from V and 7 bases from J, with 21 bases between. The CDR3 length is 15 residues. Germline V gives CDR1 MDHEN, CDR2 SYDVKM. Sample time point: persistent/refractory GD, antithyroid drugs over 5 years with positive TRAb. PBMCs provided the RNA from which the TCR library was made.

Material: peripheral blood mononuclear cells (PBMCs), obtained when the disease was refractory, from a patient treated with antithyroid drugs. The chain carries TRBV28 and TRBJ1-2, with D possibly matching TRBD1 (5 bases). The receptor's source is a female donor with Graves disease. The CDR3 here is CASRVGGEVVFGYTF. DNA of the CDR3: TGTGCCAGCAGGGTTGGGGGGGAAGTTGTATTTGGCTACACCTTC.